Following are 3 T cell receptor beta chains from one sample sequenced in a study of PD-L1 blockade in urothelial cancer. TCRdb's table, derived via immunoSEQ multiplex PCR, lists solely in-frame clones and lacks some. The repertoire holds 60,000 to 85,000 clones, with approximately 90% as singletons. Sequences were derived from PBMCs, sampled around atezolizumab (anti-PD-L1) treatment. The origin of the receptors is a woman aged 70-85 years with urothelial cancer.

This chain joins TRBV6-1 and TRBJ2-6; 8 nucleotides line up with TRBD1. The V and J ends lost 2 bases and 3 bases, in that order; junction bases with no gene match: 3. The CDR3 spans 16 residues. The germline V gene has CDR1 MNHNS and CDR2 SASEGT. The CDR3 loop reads CASSEQGAGGANVLTF. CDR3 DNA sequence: TGTGCCAGCAGTGAACAGGGGGCGGGTGGGGCCAACGTCCTGACTTTC.

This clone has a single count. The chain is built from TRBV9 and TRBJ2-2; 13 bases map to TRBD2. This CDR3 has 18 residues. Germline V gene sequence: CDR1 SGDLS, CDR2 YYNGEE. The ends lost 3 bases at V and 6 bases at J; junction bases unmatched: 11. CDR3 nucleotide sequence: TGTGCCAGCAGCGGATCTAATCCGGGACTAGCGGGACCCGGGGAGCTGTTTTTT. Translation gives CASSGSNPGLAGPGELFF.

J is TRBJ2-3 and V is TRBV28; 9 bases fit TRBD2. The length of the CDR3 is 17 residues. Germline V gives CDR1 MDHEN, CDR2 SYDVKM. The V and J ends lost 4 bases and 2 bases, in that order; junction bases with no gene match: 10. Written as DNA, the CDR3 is TGTGCCAGCAGTTCACTTAGCGGGGGACTATACACAGATACGCAGTATTTT. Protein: CASSSLSGGLYTDTQYF.